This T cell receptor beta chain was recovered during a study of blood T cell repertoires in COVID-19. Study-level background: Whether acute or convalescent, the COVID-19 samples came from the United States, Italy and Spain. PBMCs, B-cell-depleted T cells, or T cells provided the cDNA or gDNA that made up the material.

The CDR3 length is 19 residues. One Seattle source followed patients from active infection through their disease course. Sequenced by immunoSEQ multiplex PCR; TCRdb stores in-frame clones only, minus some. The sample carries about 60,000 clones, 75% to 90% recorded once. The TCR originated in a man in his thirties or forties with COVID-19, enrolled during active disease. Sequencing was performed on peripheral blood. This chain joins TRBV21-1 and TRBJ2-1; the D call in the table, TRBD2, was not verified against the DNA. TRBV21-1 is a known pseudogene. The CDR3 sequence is CASSKETSGREGYYNEQFF. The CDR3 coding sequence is TGTGCCAGCAGCAAAGAAACTAGCGGGAGGGAAGGATACTACAATGAGCAGTTCTTC.